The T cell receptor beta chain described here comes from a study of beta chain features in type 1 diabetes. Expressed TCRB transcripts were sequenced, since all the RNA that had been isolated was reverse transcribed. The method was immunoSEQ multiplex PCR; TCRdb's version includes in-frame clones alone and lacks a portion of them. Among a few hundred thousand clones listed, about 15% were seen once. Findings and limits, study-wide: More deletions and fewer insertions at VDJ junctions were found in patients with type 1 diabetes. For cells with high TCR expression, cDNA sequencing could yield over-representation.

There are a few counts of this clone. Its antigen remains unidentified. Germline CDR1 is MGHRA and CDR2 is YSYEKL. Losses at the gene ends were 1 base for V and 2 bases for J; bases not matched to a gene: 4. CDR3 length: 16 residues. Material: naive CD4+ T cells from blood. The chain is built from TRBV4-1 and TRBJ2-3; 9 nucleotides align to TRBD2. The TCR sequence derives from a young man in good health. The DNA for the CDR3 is TGCGCCAGCAGCCAAGGACGACTAGCGGACACAGATACGCAGTATTTT. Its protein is CASSQGRLADTDTQYF.